The next 8 T cell receptor beta chains were all read from a single sample in a study of shared clonotypes between healthy human individuals. CD45RO-negative CD8 cells positively selected for CCR7 made up the naive population, which excluded terminally differentiated effector memory CD45RA+ cells. Profiled with immunoSEQ multiplex PCR; TCRdb holds only in-frame clones, not every one. The sample yields roughly 2,000,000 clones, roughly 95% seen once. Sequencing was performed on naive CD8+ T cells from PBMCs. These receptors originate from a man younger than 35 in good health. Some clones in this sample may be carry-over from other donors' samples.

The V call is TRBV7-8, the J call TRBJ1-5, with 9 bases fitting TRBD1. J lost 1 base, V lost 5 bases, and 12 bases had no gene match. The CDR3 consists of 18 residues. Germline lookup yields CDR1 SGHVS and CDR2 FQNEAQ. In DNA, the CDR3 is TGTGCCAGCAGCCCGCCTGGGGACAGGGTATACAGCAATCAGCCCCAGCATTTT. Encoded protein: CASSPPGDRVYSNQPQHF.

This chain links TRBV15 with TRBJ2-7; the match to TRBD1 covers 9 bases. The trim removed 3 bases at V and 3 bases at J, leaving 3 bases unmatched. The CDR3 consists of 14 residues. Germline values: CDR1 LNHNV, CDR2 YYDKDF (reference sequence). CDR3 residues: CATSSPGQGYEQYF. The CDR3 DNA reads TGTGCCACCAGCAGCCCGGGACAGGGCTACGAGCAGTACTTC.

The chain couples TRBV6-6 to TRBJ2-7, with a weak D call TRBD1 (6 bases). V was clipped by 5 bases and J by 7 bases, with 18 bases between them. CDR3 size: 14 residues. CDR1 and CDR2 (germline): MNHNY, SVGAGI (reference sequence). The CDR3 nucleotides read TGTGCCAGCAGTGCACCATACAGGGTAGAGGAGCAGTACTTC. It encodes CASSAPYRVEEQYF.

J is TRBJ1-1 and V is TRBV9; 7 bases align to TRBD1. Trimming took 3 bases from V and 3 from J; bases not matched to a gene: 11. Germline V gene data show CDR1 as SGDLS and CDR2 as YYNGEE. The CDR3 is 16 residues long. The CDR3: CASSAALQGLDTEAFF. For the CDR3, the DNA is TGTGCCAGCAGCGCGGCATTACAGGGGCTGGACACTGAAGCTTTCTTT.

V usage is TRBV4-3 and J usage is TRBJ2-7, with a weak D call TRBD1 (6 bases). Germline CDR1 reads LGHNA; CDR2 reads YSLEER. CDR3 length equals 14 residues. V lost 1 base, J lost 7 bases, and 14 bases lay in between. The DNA of the CDR3 is TGCGCCAGCAGCCAAGGATCAGGGGATCTAGAGCAGTACTTC. This codes for CASSQGSGDLEQYF.

This clone was recorded only once. This chain uses TRBV7-2 with TRBJ2-1; 9 positions agree with TRBD2. Germline CDR1 is SGHTA and CDR2 is FQGNSA. The CDR3 is 12 amino acids. J lost 16 bases, V lost 5 bases, and 9 bases had no gene match. CDR3 in amino acids: CASSPGTSRRFF. DNA for the CDR3: TGTGCCAGCAGCCCCGGGACTAGCCGTAGATTCTTC.

J is TRBJ1-5 and V is TRBV6-5, with D possibly matching TRBD1 (6 bases). This CDR3 comprises 15 residues. CDR1 is MNHEY and CDR2 is SVGAGI in the germline V gene. V dropped 4 bases and J dropped 4 bases, with 14 bases sitting between them. CDR3 DNA: TGTGCCAGCAGTTCCGGTTACAGGGAGAATCAGCCCCAGCATTTT. The encoded protein is CASSSGYRENQPQHF.

This clone was recorded once. The sample holds other DNA sequences that translate to the same CDR3. The chain is built from TRBV27 and TRBJ2-7; D is perhaps TRBD1 (5 bases). Per germline, CDR1 MNHEY and CDR2 SMNVEV (reference sequence). This CDR3 region has 12 residues. Trimming left V 7 bases short and J 0 bases short, with 7 bases between. The DNA for the CDR3 is TGTGCCAGCACAGACAGCTCCTACGAGCAGTACTTC. Translation gives CASTDSSYEQYF.